The entry that follows covers one TCR beta chain sequence. The specificity of this receptor is unknown. No much larger clonotype is one base removed from it; base qualities were not supplied. The study evaluated CTLA-4 blockade (ipilimumab) given together with focal radiation therapy in patients who had chemo-refractory metastatic non-small-cell lung cancer. Preparation of the library involved the immunoSEQ multiplex PCR assay. TCRdb re-hosts the immuneACCESS table, in-frame sequences only. Its copies lack some clones; in the studies checked, an unresolved V gene accounts for under half of them, and the cause for the rest is not known. The sample contains 39,000 or so clones, about 68% of them found a single time. Together, the top ten hold roughly 8.7% of the sample. The germline V end is reduced by 0 bases and the J end by 7 bases; junction bases left unmatched: 4. The CDR1 and CDR2 encoded by the germline V gene are MNHEY and SVGAGI. The CDR3 measures 14 amino acids from cysteine to phenylalanine. Only CDR3 DNA is held: 42 bases, read in frame from base 1.

The record originates from a study of radiotherapy plus CTLA-4 blockade in lung cancer listed by TCRdb under 2018. Background for the entire study: Among the enrolled patients, 18% had an objective response, and 31% reached disease control.

Findings and caveats that apply to the study as a whole: After treatment with radiotherapy and ipilimumab, TCR clones that originated in tumors expanded in peripheral blood. Increased serum interferon-beta after radiation, together with early dynamic changes in blood T cell clones, were reported to be the strongest predictors of response.

The specimen comprised peripheral blood, sampled from a patient treated with radiotherapy plus ipilimumab. This sequence uses TRBV6-5 and TRBJ1-1; TRBD1 matches 8 bases in the middle. The receptor's source is a human donor with non-small cell lung cancer who had stable disease on radiotherapy plus ipilimumab. The bases read TGTGCCAGCAGTTACTCAGAACAGGGGGTTGAAGCTTTCTTT. This encodes CASSYSEQGVEAFF.